These 15 T cell receptor beta chains share one sample of origin, sequenced in a study of T cells expressing NK-cell markers. TCRdb reprocessed the 5' RACE reads and stores each CDR3 protein as one record, lacking DNA. The listing contains 150,000 to 180,000 distinct CDR3 sequences. The sequencing input was blood T cells: a sorted CD56 or NKG2C T cell subset, CD4+ or CD8+ T cells, or bulk PBMC T cells (not recorded which). The receptors were sampled from a woman in her fifties or sixties in good health.

The chain has TRBV15 and TRBJ2-3. The CDR3 spans 15 residues. Germline V gene sequence: CDR1 LNHNV, CDR2 YYDKDF (reference sequence). This chain's CDR3 is CATSRDRASTDTQYF.

CDR3: CSAKGGQGTYEQYF. The rearrangement uses TRBV20-1 and TRBJ2-7; TCRdb selects TRBD1, and the lack of DNA leaves this call unchecked. The CDR3 extends over 14 amino acids. Germline V gene lookup returns CDR1 DFQATT and CDR2 SNEGSKA (reference sequence).

The V call is TRBV18, the J call TRBJ2-1; TCRdb's D gene call, TRBD2, goes unchecked for lack of DNA. Germline-derived CDR1 and CDR2 are KGHSH and LQKENI. The CDR3 length is 15 residues. The CDR3 sequence: CASSPEGSSYNEQFF.

The chain links TRBV10-2 to TRBJ2-3; TCRdb names TRBD1, which stays unverified in the absence of DNA. This CDR3 is built from 15 residues. The V gene's germline CDR1 is WSHSY and CDR2 SAAADI. Here the CDR3 reads CASRSGTGGTDTQYF.

The genes are TRBV4-1 and TRBJ2-7. This CDR3 region has 13 residues. In germline, CDR1 is MGHRA, CDR2 YSYEKL. CDR3 amino acids: CASSQEPRSEQYF.

The genes are TRBV4-1 and TRBJ2-1; TCRdb names TRBD2, which stays unverified in the absence of DNA. Germline lookup yields CDR1 MGHRA and CDR2 YSYEKL. The length of the CDR3 is 15 residues. CDR3 region: CASSHSGTLGNEQFF.

V usage is TRBV14 and J usage is TRBJ1-1; TCRdb designates TRBD1, a call that cannot be tested without DNA. The germline V gene encodes CDR1 SGHDN and CDR2 FVKESK. The CDR3 totals 12 residues. The CDR3: CASRDTGSEAFF.

This rearrangement joins TRBV10-1 to TRBJ2-7; absent DNA, TCRdb's TRBD2 call cannot be checked. The CDR3 sequence is 15 residues long. Germline V lookup: CDR1 WNHNN, CDR2 SYGVQD (reference sequence). CDR3 in amino acids: CASSDHRAGIYEQYF.

The chain's CDR3 is CASSLDEWEPGQGDEQFF. The chain combines TRBV11-2 with TRBJ2-1; the D call of TRBD1 rests on TCRdb alone, since no DNA is present to check it. CDR1 is SGHAT, CDR2 FQNNGV, per germline. The CDR3 contains 18 residues.

The CDR3 region is CATSRDYSGTNTGELFF. This chain links TRBV15 with TRBJ2-2; TCRdb's D call, TRBD2, is unchecked because there is no DNA. This CDR3 has 17 residues. CDR1 is LNHNV, CDR2 YYDKDF, per germline (reference sequence).

The V gene is TRBV27, the J gene TRBJ2-5; TCRdb selects TRBD1, and the lack of DNA leaves this call unchecked. The CDR3 loop spans 12 amino acids. Looked up from germline, CDR1 is MNHEY and CDR2 is SMNVEV (reference sequence). CDR3 sequence: CATRRGDETQYF.

This chain joins TRBV18 and TRBJ2-1; the D gene TCRdb calls, TRBD1, cannot be checked with no DNA. The CDR3 sequence is 15 residues long. Germline CDR1 reads KGHSH; CDR2 reads LQKENI. This chain's CDR3 is CASSPPSSRPGEQFF.

The CDR3 region is CASSPNPITGRFEKLFF. The V gene is TRBV4-2, the J gene TRBJ1-4; TCRdb outputs TRBD1, but without DNA this stays unchecked. The CDR3 has 17 amino acids. Germline values: CDR1 LGHNA, CDR2 YNFKEQ.

The chain has TRBV7-2 and TRBJ1-1; the D call from TCRdb, TRBD1, cannot be confirmed without DNA. CDR3 length: 14 amino acids. Per germline, CDR1 SGHTA and CDR2 FQGNSA. The CDR3 sequence: CASSLHGTGTEAFF.

The V gene is TRBV19, the J gene TRBJ2-1. This CDR3 is 14 amino acids long. Germline CDR1 and CDR2: LNHDA and SQIVND (reference sequence). This CDR3 is CASSLRGSYNEQFF.